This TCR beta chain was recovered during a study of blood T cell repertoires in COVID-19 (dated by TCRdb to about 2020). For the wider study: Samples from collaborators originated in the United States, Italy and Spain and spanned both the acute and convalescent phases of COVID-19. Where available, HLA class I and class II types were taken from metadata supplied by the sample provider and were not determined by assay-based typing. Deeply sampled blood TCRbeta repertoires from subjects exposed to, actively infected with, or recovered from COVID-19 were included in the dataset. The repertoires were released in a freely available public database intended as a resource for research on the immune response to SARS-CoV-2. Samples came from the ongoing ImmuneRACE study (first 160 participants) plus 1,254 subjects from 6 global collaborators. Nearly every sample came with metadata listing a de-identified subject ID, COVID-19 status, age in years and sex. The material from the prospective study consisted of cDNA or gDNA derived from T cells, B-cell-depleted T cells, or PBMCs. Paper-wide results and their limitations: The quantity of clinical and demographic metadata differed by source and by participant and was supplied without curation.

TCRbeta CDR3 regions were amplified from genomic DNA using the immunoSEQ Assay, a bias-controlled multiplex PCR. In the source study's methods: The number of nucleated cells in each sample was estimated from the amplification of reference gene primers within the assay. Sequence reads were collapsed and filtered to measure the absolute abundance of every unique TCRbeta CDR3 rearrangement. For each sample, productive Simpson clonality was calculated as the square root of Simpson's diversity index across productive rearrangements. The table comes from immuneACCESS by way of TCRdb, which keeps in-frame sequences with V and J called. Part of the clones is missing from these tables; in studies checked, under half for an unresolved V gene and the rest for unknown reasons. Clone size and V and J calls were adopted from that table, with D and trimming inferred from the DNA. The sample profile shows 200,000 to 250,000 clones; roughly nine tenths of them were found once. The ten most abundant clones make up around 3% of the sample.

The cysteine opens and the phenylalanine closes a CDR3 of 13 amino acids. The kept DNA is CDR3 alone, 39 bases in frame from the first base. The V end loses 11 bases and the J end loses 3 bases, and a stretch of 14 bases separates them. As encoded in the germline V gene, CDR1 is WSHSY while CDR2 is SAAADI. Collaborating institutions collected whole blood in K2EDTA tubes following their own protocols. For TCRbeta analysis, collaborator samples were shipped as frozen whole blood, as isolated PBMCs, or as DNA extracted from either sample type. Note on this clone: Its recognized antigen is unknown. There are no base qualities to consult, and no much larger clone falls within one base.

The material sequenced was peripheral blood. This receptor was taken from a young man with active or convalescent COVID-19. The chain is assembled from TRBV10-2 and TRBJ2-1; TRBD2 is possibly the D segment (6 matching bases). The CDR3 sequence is CACRGIGYNEQFF. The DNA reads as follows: TGCGCCTGCCGGGGGATCGGCTACAATGAGCAGTTCTTC.